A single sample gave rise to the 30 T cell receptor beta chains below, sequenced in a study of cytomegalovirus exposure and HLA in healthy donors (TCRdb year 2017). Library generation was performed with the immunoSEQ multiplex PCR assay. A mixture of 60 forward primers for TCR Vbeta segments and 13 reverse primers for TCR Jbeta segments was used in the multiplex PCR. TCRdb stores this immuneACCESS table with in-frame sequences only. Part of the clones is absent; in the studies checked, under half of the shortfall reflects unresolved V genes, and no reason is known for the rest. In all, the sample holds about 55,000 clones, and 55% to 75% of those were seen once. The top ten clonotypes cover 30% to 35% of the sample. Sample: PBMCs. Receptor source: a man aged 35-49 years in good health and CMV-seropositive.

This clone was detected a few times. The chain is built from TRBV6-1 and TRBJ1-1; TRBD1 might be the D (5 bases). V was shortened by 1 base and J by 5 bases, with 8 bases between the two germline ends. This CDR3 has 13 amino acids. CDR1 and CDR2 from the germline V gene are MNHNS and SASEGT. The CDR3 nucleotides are TGTGCCAGCAGTGAAGTTGGGGGGACTGAAGCTTTCTTT. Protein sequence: CASSEVGGTEAFF.

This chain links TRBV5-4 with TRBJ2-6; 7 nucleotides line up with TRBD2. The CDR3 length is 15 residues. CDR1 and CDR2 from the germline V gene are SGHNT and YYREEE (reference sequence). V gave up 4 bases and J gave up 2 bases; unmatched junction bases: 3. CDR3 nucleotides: TGTGCCAGCAGCCCTAGCGGTCCTGGGGCCAACGTCCTGACTTTC. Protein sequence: CASSPSGPGANVLTF.

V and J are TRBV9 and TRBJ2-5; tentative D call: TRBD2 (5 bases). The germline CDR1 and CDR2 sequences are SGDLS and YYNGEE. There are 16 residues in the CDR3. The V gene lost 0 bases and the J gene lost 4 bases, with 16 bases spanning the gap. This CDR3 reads CASSVGSARGGETQYF. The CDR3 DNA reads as TGTGCCAGCAGCGTAGGGAGCGCCCGGGGTGGAGAGACCCAGTACTTC.

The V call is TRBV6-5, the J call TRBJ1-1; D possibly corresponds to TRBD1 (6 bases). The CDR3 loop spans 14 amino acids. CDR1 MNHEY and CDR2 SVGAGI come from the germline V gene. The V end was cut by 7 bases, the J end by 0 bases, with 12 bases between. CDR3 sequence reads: CASNYGDMNTEAFF. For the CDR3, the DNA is TGTGCCAGCAATTATGGGGACATGAACACTGAAGCTTTCTTT.

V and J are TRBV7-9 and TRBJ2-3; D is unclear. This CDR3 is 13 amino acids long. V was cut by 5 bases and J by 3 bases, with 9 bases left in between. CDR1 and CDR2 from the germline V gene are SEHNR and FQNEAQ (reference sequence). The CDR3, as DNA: TGTGCCAGCAGCCCTAGTGGAACAGATACGCAGTATTTT. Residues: CASSPSGTDTQYF.

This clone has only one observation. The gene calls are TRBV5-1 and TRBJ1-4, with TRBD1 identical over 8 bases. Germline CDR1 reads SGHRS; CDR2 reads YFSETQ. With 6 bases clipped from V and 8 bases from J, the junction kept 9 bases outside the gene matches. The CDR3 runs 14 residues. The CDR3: CASNNRGGEEKLFF. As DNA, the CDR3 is TGCGCCAGCAATAACAGGGGGGGTGAAGAAAAACTGTTTTTT.

DNA of the CDR3: TGTGCCAGCAGCTCAGGGGGCAGCTATGGCTACACCTTC. Its translation is CASSSGGSYGYTF. This chain links TRBV7-2 with TRBJ1-2, with 8 bases identical to TRBD1. Trimming took 4 bases from V and 4 from J; bases not matched to a gene: 2. Germline-derived CDR1 and CDR2 are SGHTA and FQGNSA. The CDR3 contains 13 residues.

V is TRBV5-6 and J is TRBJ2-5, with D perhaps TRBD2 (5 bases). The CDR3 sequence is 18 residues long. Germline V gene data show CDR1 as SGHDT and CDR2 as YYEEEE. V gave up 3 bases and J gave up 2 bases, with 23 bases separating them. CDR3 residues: CASSSPTSGGPIQETQYF. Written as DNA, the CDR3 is TGTGCCAGCAGCTCCCCCACGAGCGGCGGGCCTATACAAGAGACCCAGTACTTC. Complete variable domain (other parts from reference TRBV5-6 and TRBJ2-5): DAGVTQSPTHLIKTRGQQVTLRCSPKSGHDTVSWYQQALGQGPQFIFQYYEEEERQRGNFPDRFSGHQFPNYSSELNVNALLLGDSALYLCASSSPTSGGPIQETQYFGPGTRLLVL.

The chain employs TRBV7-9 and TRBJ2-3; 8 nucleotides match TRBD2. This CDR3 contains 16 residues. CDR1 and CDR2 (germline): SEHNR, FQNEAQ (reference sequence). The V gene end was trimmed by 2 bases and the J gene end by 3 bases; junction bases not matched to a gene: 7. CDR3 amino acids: CASSLYRGGRTDTQYF. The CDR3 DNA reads TGTGCCAGCAGCTTATACCGGGGGGGGCGAACAGATACGCAGTATTTT.

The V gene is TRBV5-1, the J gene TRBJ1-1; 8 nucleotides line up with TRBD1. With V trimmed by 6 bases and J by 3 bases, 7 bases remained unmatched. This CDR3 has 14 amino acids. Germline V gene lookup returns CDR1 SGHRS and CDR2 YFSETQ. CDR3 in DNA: TGCGCCAGCACCCTGGACAGGGAATACACTGAAGCTTTCTTT. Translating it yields CASTLDREYTEAFF.

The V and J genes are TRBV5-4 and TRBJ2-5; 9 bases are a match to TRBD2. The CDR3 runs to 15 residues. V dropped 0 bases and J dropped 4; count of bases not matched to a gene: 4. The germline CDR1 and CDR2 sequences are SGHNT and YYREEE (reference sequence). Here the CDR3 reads CASSLEGGGGETQYF. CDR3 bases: TGTGCCAGCAGCTTGGAAGGCGGGGGGGGAGAGACCCAGTACTTC.

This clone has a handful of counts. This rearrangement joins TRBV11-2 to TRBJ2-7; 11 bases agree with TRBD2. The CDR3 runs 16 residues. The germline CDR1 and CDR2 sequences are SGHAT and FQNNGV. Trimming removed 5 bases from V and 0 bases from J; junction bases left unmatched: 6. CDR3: CASSRATSGDSYEQYF. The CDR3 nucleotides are TGTGCCAGCAGCCGCGCGACTAGCGGGGACTCCTACGAGCAGTACTTC.

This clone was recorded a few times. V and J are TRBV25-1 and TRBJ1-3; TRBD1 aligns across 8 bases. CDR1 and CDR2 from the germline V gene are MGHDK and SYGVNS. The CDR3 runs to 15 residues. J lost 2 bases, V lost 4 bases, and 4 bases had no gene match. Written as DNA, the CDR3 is TGTGCCAGCAGTGGGACAGGGTACCCTGGAAACACCATATATTTT. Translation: CASSGTGYPGNTIYF.

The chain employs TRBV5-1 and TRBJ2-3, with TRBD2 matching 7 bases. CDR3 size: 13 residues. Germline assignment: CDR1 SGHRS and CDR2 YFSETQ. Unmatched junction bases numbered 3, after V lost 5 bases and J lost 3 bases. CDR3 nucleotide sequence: TGCGCCAGCAGGGCTAGCGGAACAGATACGCAGTATTTT. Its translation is CASRASGTDTQYF.

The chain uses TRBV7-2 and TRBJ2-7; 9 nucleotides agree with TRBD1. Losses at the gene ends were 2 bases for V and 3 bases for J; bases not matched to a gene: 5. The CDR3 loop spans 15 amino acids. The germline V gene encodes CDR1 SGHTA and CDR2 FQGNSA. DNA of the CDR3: TGTGCCAGCAGCTTAAGGGGGACAGGGAACTACGAGCAGTACTTC. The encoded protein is CASSLRGTGNYEQYF. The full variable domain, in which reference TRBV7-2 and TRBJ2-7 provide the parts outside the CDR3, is GAGVSQSPSNKVTEKGKDVELRCDPISGHTALYWYRQSLGQGLEFLIYFQGNSAPDKSGLPSDRFSAERTGGSVSTLTIQRTQQEDSAVYLCASSLRGTGNYEQYFGPGTRLTVT.

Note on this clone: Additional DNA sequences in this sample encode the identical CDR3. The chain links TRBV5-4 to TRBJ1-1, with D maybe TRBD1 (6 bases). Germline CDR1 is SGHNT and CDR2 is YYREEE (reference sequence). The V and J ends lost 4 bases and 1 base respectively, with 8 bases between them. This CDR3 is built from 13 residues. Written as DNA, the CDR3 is TGTGCCAGCAGCCGGGGACAGAACACTGAAGCTTTCTTT. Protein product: CASSRGQNTEAFF.

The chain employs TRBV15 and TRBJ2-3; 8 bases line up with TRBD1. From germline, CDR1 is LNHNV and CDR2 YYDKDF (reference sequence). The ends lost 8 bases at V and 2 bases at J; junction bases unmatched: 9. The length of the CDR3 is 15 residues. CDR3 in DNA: TGTGCCACCGGAAAAGCGACAGGGGTCACAGATACGCAGTATTTT. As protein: CATGKATGVTDTQYF.

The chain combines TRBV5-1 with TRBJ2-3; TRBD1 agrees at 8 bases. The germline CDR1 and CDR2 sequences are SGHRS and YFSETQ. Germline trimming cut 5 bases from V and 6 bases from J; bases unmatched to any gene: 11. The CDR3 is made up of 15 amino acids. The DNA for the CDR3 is TGCGCCAGCAGACCCAACGGACAGGGTTACGATACGCAGTATTTT. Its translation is CASRPNGQGYDTQYF.

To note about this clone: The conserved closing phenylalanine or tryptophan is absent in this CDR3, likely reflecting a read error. The CDR3 nucleotides are TGTGCCTGGAGTTCGGAGGGAGAGGGTAACACTGAAGCTTTCCTT. It is translated as CAWSSEGEGNTEAFL. This sequence joins TRBV30 and TRBJ1-1; D is unclear. With 2 bases removed from V and 2 bases from J, the gap between germline ends came to 15 bases. Germline CDR1 reads GTSNPN; CDR2 reads SVGIG (reference sequence). The CDR3 runs 15 residues.

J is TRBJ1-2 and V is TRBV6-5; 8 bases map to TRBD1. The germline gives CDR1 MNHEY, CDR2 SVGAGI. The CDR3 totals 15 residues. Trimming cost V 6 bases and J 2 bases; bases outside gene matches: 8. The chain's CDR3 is CASRRDRMDNYGYTF. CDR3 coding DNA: TGTGCCAGCAGAAGGGACAGGATGGACAACTATGGCTACACCTTC.

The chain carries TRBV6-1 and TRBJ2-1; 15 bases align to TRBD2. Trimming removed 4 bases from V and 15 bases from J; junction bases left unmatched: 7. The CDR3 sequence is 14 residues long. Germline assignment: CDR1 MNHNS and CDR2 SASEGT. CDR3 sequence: CASSAGLAGGPPFF. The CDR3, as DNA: TGTGCCAGCAGTGCGGGACTAGCGGGGGGTCCCCCGTTCTTC.

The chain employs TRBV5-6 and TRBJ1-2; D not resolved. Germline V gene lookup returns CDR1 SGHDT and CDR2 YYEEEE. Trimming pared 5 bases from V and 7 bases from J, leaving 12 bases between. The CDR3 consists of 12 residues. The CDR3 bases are TGTGCCAGCAGGGCTAATGAGGGTGGCTACACCTTC. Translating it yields CASRANEGGYTF.

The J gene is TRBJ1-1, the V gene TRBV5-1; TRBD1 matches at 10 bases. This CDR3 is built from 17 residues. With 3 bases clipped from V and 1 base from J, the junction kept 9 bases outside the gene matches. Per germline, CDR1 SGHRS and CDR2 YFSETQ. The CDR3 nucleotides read TGCGCCAGCAGCTCTCACCCCGGGACAGGGGAGAACACTGAAGCTTTCTTT. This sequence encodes CASSSHPGTGENTEAFF.

The CDR3 bases are TGTGCCTGGGTCTCTACTAATGAAAAACTGTTTTTT. Encoded protein: CAWVSTNEKLFF. The V gene is TRBV30, the J gene TRBJ1-4; D gene unclear. Trimming left V 5 bases short and J 2 bases short, with 6 bases between. This CDR3 region has 12 residues. CDR1 and CDR2 from the germline V gene are GTSNPN and SVGIG (reference sequence).

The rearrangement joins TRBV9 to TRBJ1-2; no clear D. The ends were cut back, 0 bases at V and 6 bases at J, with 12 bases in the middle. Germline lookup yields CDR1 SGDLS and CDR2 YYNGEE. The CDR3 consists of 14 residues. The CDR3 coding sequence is TGTGCCAGCAGCGTAGACCCAGGAACCAATGGCTACACCTTC. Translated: CASSVDPGTNGYTF.

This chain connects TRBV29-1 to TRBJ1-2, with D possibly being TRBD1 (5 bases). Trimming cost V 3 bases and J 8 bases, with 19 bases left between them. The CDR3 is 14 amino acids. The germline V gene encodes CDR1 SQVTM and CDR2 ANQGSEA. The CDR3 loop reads CSVDPPGRQGGYTF. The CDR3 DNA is TGCAGCGTTGACCCCCCCGGGAGGCAGGGAGGCTACACCTTC.

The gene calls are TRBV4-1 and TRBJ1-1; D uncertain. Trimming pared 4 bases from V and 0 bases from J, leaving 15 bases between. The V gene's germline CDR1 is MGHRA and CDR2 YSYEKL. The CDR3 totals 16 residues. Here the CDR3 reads CASSRPLQFVNTEAFF. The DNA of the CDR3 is TGCGCCAGCAGCCGCCCCCTTCAGTTTGTGAACACTGAAGCTTTCTTT.

The CDR3 region has the DNA TGTGCCAGCAGCTCCGGACAGCTGGGAGGCTACACCTTC. This encodes CASSSGQLGGYTF. The rearrangement uses TRBV5-6 and TRBJ1-2; tentatively, D is TRBD1 (6 bases). Trimming removed 3 bases from V and 8 bases from J, with 14 bases in between. Per germline, CDR1 SGHDT and CDR2 YYEEEE. The CDR3 runs to 13 residues.

CDR3 sequence: CSVERGPDTQYF. The CDR3 DNA reads TGCAGCGTTGAACGGGGTCCCGATACGCAGTATTTT. J is TRBJ2-3 and V is TRBV29-1; TRBD2 is a possible D gene (5 bases). V was trimmed by 2 bases and J by 6 bases, leaving 9 bases between them. The CDR3 runs to 12 residues. Germline V gene lookup returns CDR1 SQVTM and CDR2 ANQGSEA.

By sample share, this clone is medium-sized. In DNA form, the CDR3 reads TGTGCCAGCAGCCCCCCCACAGCCTACGAGCAGTACTTC. Its translation: CASSPPTAYEQYF. V usage is TRBV5-6 and J usage is TRBJ2-7; D is unresolved. CDR3 length: 13 amino acids. Germline V gene data show CDR1 as SGHDT and CDR2 as YYEEEE. Between the trimmed V and J ends, which lost 4 bases and 2 bases, there was a span of 10 bases.